The entry below describes one T cell receptor beta chain. The antigen remains unidentified. PCR amplification relied on 60 Vbeta primers (plus 13 Jbeta primers). Original handling: Per a later analysis, the number of unique TCR beta chains was about 80 million, of which roughly 9.9 million were shared. Data came from immunoSEQ multiplex PCR; TCRdb stores just in-frame clones and leaves some out. That table furnishes V, J and clone size, whereas the DNA furnished D and trimming. This table has 83,000 or so clones, around 74% appearing once. Healthy bone marrow donors supplied every sample. The data were taken from a study of cytomegalovirus exposure and HLA in healthy donors. Study-wide results and caveats: CMV serostatus was the sole immune exposure data available.

This clonotype was sampled from a man between 25 and 39 years old in good health and CMV-seropositive. Sequencing was done on a sample of PBMCs.

CDR3 in DNA: TGTGCCACCGGACGACTCGCGGGACAGGGCTACAATGAGCAGTTCTTC. Protein product: CATGRLAGQGYNEQFF. The chain combines TRBV19 with TRBJ2-1, with TRBD1 identical over 9 bases. The germline V gene has CDR1 LNHDA and CDR2 SQIVND (reference sequence). The V and J ends lost 10 bases and 3 bases, in that order; junction bases with no gene match: 13. The CDR3 is 16 amino acids.